Below are 32 T cell receptor beta chains sequenced from a single sample in a study of T cell responses to AZD1222 COVID-19 vaccine (dated by TCRdb to about 2021). The time point tag for this specimen amounts to: about 28 days (+/-7) after the second vaccine dose. Libraries were prepared through the immunoSEQ multiplex PCR assay. Not all clones reach the TCRdb copy of this immuneACCESS table, which keeps in-frame sequences only. Checked studies attribute under half of the gap to unresolved V genes and leave the rest unexplained. The sample table contains approximately 200,000 clones; only one count was recorded for 91% of them. About 3.5% of the sample belongs to the ten largest clones. The specimen comprised peripheral blood, sampled 28 days after the second AZD1222 dose. These TCRs come from an adult who received the AZD1222 COVID-19 vaccine.

The V call is TRBV6-2 or TRBV6-3, the J call TRBJ2-1; D is unresolved. Germline-derived CDR1 and CDR2 are MNHEY and SVGEGT. Trimming cost V 4 bases and J 9 bases, with 7 bases left between them. CDR3 length: 11 residues. This CDR3 is CASSSNFEQFF. CDR3 DNA: TGTGCCAGCAGTTCGAATTTTGAGCAGTTCTTC.

The chain employs TRBV11-2 and TRBJ1-2, with D perhaps matching TRBD1 (5 bases). Between the trimmed V and J ends, which lost 2 bases and 10 bases, there was a span of 17 bases. The CDR3 is 14 amino acids. Germline V gene lookup returns CDR1 SGHAT and CDR2 FQNNGV. The CDR3 loop reads CASSLTPGLEVYTF. CDR3 coding DNA: TGTGCCAGCAGCTTAACTCCAGGGCTGGAGGTCTACACCTTC.

V gene TRBV4-3 combines with J gene TRBJ2-2; a possible D gene is TRBD2 (5 bases). The V gene lost 0 bases and the J gene lost 0 bases, with 11 bases spanning the gap. CDR3 length: 17 residues. Germline V gene lookup returns CDR1 LGHNA and CDR2 YSLEER. CDR3 in amino acids: CASSQDPEGANTGELFF. In nucleotides, the CDR3 is TGCGCCAGCAGCCAAGATCCTGAGGGAGCGAACACCGGGGAGCTGTTTTTT.

J is TRBJ2-7 and V is TRBV29-1; D might be TRBD1 (5 bases). The germline V and J ends were trimmed by 4 bases and 1 base, with 11 bases remaining between them. Germline-derived CDR1 and CDR2 are SQVTM and ANQGSEA. CDR3 length: 13 residues. CDR3 protein: CSVVIGESYEQYF. Written as DNA, the CDR3 is TGCAGCGTTGTAATAGGGGAATCCTACGAGCAGTACTTC.

CDR3 nucleotides: TGTGCCAGCAGCCAAGGGGCTTACGGCGAGCAGTACTTC. It specifies CASSQGAYGEQYF. The V and J genes are TRBV4-2 and TRBJ2-7; D is uncertain. Germline V lookup: CDR1 LGHNA, CDR2 YNFKEQ. V lost 1 base and J lost 6, with 10 bases in between. The CDR3 loop spans 13 amino acids.

This clone has a single count. The chain employs TRBV4-1 and TRBJ2-3, with D unclear. The CDR3 totals 14 residues. Looked up from germline, CDR1 is MGHRA and CDR2 is YSYEKL. Between the trimmed V and J ends, which lost 0 bases and 1 base, there was a span of 5 bases. CDR3 bases: TGCGCCAGCAGCCAAGATATTGGCACAGATACGCAGTATTTT. It yields the protein CASSQDIGTDTQYF.

This chain uses TRBV28 with TRBJ2-3, with a weak D call TRBD2 (5 bases). Germline CDR1 is MDHEN and CDR2 is SYDVKM. There are 15 residues in the CDR3. V was cut by 5 bases and J by 1 base, with 13 bases left in between. CDR3 DNA: TGTGCCAGCAGTCTCCCGGGAATCGGCACAGATACGCAGTATTTT. Residues: CASSLPGIGTDTQYF.

This clone was counted only a few times. DNA of the CDR3: TGCGCCAGCAGCTTGGAGTCAGGACTAGCGTACAATGAGCAGTTCTTC. It specifies CASSLESGLAYNEQFF. The chain combines TRBV5-1 with TRBJ2-1; 9 bases fit TRBD2. This CDR3 has 16 amino acids. Germline CDR1 reads SGHRS; CDR2 reads YFSETQ. The V and J ends lost 0 bases and 4 bases, in that order; junction bases with no gene match: 5.

This clone was observed once. The rearrangement joins TRBV4-2 to TRBJ2-3; unclear D gene. This CDR3 has 16 residues. Trimming took 1 base from V and 0 from J, leaving 11 bases between them. Germline-derived CDR1 and CDR2 are LGHNA and YNFKEQ. The CDR3 protein is CASSQAGATSTDTQYF. CDR3 DNA: TGTGCCAGCAGCCAAGCCGGCGCGACTAGCACAGATACGCAGTATTTT.

The rearrangement joins TRBV5-1 to TRBJ2-5, with D possibly TRBD1 on 5 matching bases. Trimming pared 1 base from V and 5 bases from J, leaving 15 bases between. The length of the CDR3 is 15 residues. Germline lookup yields CDR1 SGHRS and CDR2 YFSETQ. The CDR3 loop reads CASSLIVGVSETQYF. The DNA of the CDR3 is TGCGCCAGCAGCTTGATTGTAGGGGTGAGCGAGACCCAGTACTTC.

The V call is TRBV30, the J call TRBJ1-2; 7 bases match TRBD1. The CDR3 length is 12 residues. From germline, CDR1 is GTSNPN and CDR2 SVGIG (reference sequence). The junction had 4 bases not matched to a gene; V was cut back by 3 bases and J by 6 bases. Written as DNA, the CDR3 is TGTGCCTGGAGGACAGGGTGGGATGGCTACACCTTC. Translation: CAWRTGWDGYTF.

The chain uses TRBV9 and TRBJ2-7; 11 bases agree with TRBD1. Germline-derived CDR1 and CDR2 are SGDLS and YYNGEE. The CDR3 runs 14 residues. V shed 3 bases and J 4 bases; nucleotides not matched to a gene: 3. This CDR3 reads CASSGGQGGYEQYF. In DNA form, the CDR3 reads TGTGCCAGCAGCGGGGGACAGGGGGGATACGAGCAGTACTTC.

V gene TRBV3-1 (or the pseudogene TRBV3-2) combines with J gene TRBJ2-7; D is ambiguous. The CDR3 is made up of 11 amino acids. The ends were cut back, 4 bases at V and 5 bases at J, with 6 bases in the middle. Germline V gene data show CDR1 as LGHDT and CDR2 as YNNKEL (reference sequence). The CDR3 region is CASSLWDEQYF. For the CDR3, the DNA is TGTGCCAGCAGCCTATGGGACGAGCAGTACTTC.

The DNA of the CDR3 is TGTGCCAGCTCACCCGGACCCGCGGGCAAGGGCCAGCCCCAGCATTTT. It translates to CASSPGPAGKGQPQHF. The V and J genes are TRBV18 and TRBJ1-5, with unresolved D. The CDR3 totals 16 residues. The germline V gene encodes CDR1 KGHSH and CDR2 LQKENI. Trimming shortened V by 3 bases and J by 7 bases, and 19 bases separated the two germline ends.

The rearrangement uses TRBV23-1 and TRBJ1-1; no definite D call. TRBV23-1 is an open reading frame whose function is uncertain. CDR3 length: 11 residues. The germline V and J ends were trimmed by 0 bases and 7 bases, with 3 bases remaining between them. DNA for the CDR3: TGCGCCAGCAGTCAATCCCATGAAGCTTTCTTT. Translated: CASSQSHEAFF.

The chain uses TRBV9 and TRBJ1-1, with 7 bases lining up with TRBD1. The CDR3 is made up of 16 amino acids. V gave up 0 bases and J gave up 1 base; unmatched junction bases: 6. The germline V gene has CDR1 SGDLS and CDR2 YYNGEE. In nucleotides, the CDR3 is TGTGCCAGCAGCGTAGGTACACAGGGGCCGAACACTGAAGCTTTCTTT. It yields the protein CASSVGTQGPNTEAFF. Complete variable domain (other parts from reference TRBV9 and TRBJ1-1): DSGVTQTPKHLITATGQRVTLRCSPRSGDLSVYWYQQSLDQGLQFLIQYYNGEERAKGNILERFSAQQFPDLHSELNLSSLELGDSALYFCASSVGTQGPNTEAFFGQGTRLTVV.

The V and J genes are TRBV4-2 and TRBJ1-6; D is undetermined. The CDR3 extends over 13 amino acids. The V gene's germline CDR1 is LGHNA and CDR2 YNFKEQ. The V end lost 0 bases, the J end lost 6 bases, and 3 bases lay between the germline ends. CDR3 DNA sequence: TGTGCCAGCAGCCAAGATCGTAATTCACCCCTCCACTTT. Translation gives CASSQDRNSPLHF.

This chain connects TRBV28 to TRBJ2-7; 9 nucleotides agree with TRBD2. The CDR3 sequence is 15 residues long. V lost 6 bases, J lost 2 bases, and 8 bases stayed unmatched. The V gene's germline CDR1 is MDHEN and CDR2 SYDVKM. This CDR3 is CASSRAGGRAYEQYF. The CDR3 nucleotides read TGTGCCAGCAGCCGGGCTGGCGGGAGGGCCTACGAGCAGTACTTC.

J is TRBJ1-2 and V is TRBV6-6, with D perhaps matching TRBD1 (6 bases). This CDR3 has 14 residues. CDR1 and CDR2 (germline): MNHNY, SVGAGI (reference sequence). V was shortened by 6 bases and J by 4 bases, with 15 bases between the two germline ends. The CDR3 loop is CASSPGQPGYGYTF. DNA for the CDR3: TGTGCCAGCAGCCCAGGACAGCCAGGCTATGGCTACACCTTC.

The J gene is TRBJ1-2, the V gene TRBV6-5; possibly TRBD1 for D (6 bases). Germline CDR1 and CDR2: MNHEY and SVGAGI. The CDR3 runs 14 residues. Trimming took 4 bases from V and 4 from J, leaving 13 bases between them. The CDR3 region is CASSLGRGTYGYTF. CDR3 DNA sequence: TGTGCCAGCAGTTTAGGGAGGGGGACCTATGGCTACACCTTC.

This clone was recorded only once. The chain links TRBV7-2 to TRBJ2-5; TRBD2 aligns across 12 bases. The germline CDR1 and CDR2 sequences are SGHTA and FQGNSA. V lost 5 bases, J lost 7 bases, and 11 bases stayed unmatched. This CDR3 has 16 residues. The CDR3 nucleotides are TGTGCCAGCAGCCCAGGACTAGCGGGGTCCGGGGTGACCCAGTACTTC. Its translation is CASSPGLAGSGVTQYF.

This clone was counted between two and nine times. The chain recombines TRBV7-9 with TRBJ2-5; TRBD2 matches 12 bases. Germline V gene lookup returns CDR1 SEHNR and CDR2 FQNEAQ (reference sequence). The CDR3 has 18 residues. V was pared by 3 bases and J by 4 bases, with 12 bases of the junction left unmatched. The DNA of the CDR3 is TGTGCCAGCAGCTTGGGACTAGCGGGCCCTATGGGGGGAGAGACCCAGTACTTC. This sequence encodes CASSLGLAGPMGGETQYF. Complete variable domain (other parts from reference TRBV7-9 and TRBJ2-5): DTGVSQNPRHKITKRGQNVTFRCDPISEHNRLYWYRQTLGQGPEFLTYFQNEAQLEKSRLLSDRFSAERPKGSFSTLEIQRTEQGDSAMYLCASSLGLAGPMGGETQYFGPGTRLLVL.

V is TRBV3-1 (or the pseudogene TRBV3-2) and J is TRBJ2-1, with D tentatively TRBD2 (7 bases). This CDR3 spans 17 amino acids. Per the germline V gene, CDR1 is LGHDT and CDR2 is YNNKEL (reference sequence). The V gene lost 1 base and the J gene lost 4 bases, with 17 bases spanning the gap. The CDR3 DNA is TGTGCCAGCAGCCAAGGCCGAGGGGGGGGATTTTACAATGAGCAGTTCTTC. It codes for CASSQGRGGGFYNEQFF.

About this clone: At the DNA level, this CDR3 is encoded by other sequences in the same sample as well. The chain recombines TRBV6-1 with TRBJ1-2; D ambiguous. Germline CDR1 reads MNHNS; CDR2 reads SASEGT. The CDR3 covers 12 residues. The germline V and J ends were trimmed by 2 bases and 5 bases, with 6 bases remaining between them. The CDR3 protein is CASSESGYGYTF. CDR3 sequence (DNA): TGTGCCAGCAGTGAATCGGGTTATGGCTACACCTTC.

The DNA for the CDR3 is TGTGCCTGGAAGTCGACGGAAGCTAACTATGGCTACACCTTC. Translating gives CAWKSTEANYGYTF. V gene TRBV30 combines with J gene TRBJ1-2; D is undetermined. The CDR3 length is 14 residues. Per the germline V gene, CDR1 is GTSNPN and CDR2 is SVGIG (reference sequence). V lost 4 bases and J 0 bases, leaving 12 bases between the germline ends.

The chain has TRBV5-1 and TRBJ1-4; perhaps TRBD1 as D (6 bases). Germline loops: CDR1 SGHRS, CDR2 YFSETQ. The CDR3 covers 17 residues. Trimming removed 0 bases at V and 1 base at J, with 13 bases between. The CDR3 protein is CASSLAPGVVTNEKLFF. CDR3 coding DNA: TGCGCCAGCAGCTTGGCCCCAGGGGTGGTAACTAATGAAAAACTGTTTTTT.

J is TRBJ2-5 and V is TRBV12-5, with 8 bases aligning to TRBD2. The CDR3 has 14 amino acids. The trim removed 3 bases at V and 4 bases at J, leaving 4 bases unmatched. The germline CDR1 and CDR2 sequences are LGHNT and FRNRAP. CDR3 nucleotides: TGTGCTAGTGGTTTAGACGGGAGGGGAGAGACCCAGTACTTC. Encoded protein: CASGLDGRGETQYF. Looking up the rest from reference TRBV12-5 and TRBJ2-5 gives the full variable domain: DARVTQTPRHKVTEMGQEVTMRCQPILGHNTVFWYRQTMMQGLELLAYFRNRAPLDDSGMPKDRFSAEMPDATLATLKIQPSEPRDSAVYFCASGLDGRGETQYFGPGTRLLVL.

The V gene is TRBV6-5, the J gene TRBJ2-1; 9 bases map to TRBD2. The ends lost 4 bases at V and 8 bases at J; junction bases unmatched: 9. The CDR3 runs 15 residues. The germline CDR1 and CDR2 sequences are MNHEY and SVGAGI. CDR3 in DNA: TGTGCCAGCAGTTGGGGCGGGACTAGCATCTATGAGCAGTTCTTC. The encoded protein is CASSWGGTSIYEQFF.

V is TRBV23-1 and J is TRBJ1-2; unclear D gene. TRBV23-1 belongs to the ORF category, with a function that is uncertain. V was clipped by 4 bases and J by 8 bases, with 5 bases between them. The CDR3 totals 10 residues. The CDR3 DNA follows: TGCGCCAGCAGTCCTGACGGCTACACCTTC. This translates into CASSPDGYTF.

The gene calls are TRBV6-1 and TRBJ2-7, with 7 bases that match TRBD2. Losses at the gene ends were 1 base for V and 2 bases for J; bases not matched to a gene: 2. The CDR3 runs 14 residues. Germline values: CDR1 MNHNS, CDR2 SASEGT. Here the CDR3 reads CASSEGGRAYEQYF. The DNA of the CDR3 is TGTGCCAGCAGTGAAGGGGGGAGGGCCTACGAGCAGTACTTC.

This clone was seen more than once but under ten times. CDR3 protein: CASSPPRRINSNQPQHF. In nucleotides, the CDR3 is TGTGCCAGCAGTCCTCCACGACGCATAAATAGCAATCAGCCCCAGCATTTT. The V and J genes are TRBV28 and TRBJ1-5, with D hard to call. Trimming took off 5 bases at V and 0 bases at J, with 17 bases between the two ends. The CDR3 loop spans 17 amino acids. CDR1 MDHEN and CDR2 SYDVKM come from the germline V gene.

V gene TRBV30 combines with J gene TRBJ1-4; D is unresolved. The CDR3 is 16 residues long. Germline V CDR1 and CDR2: GTSNPN, SVGIG (reference sequence). V was trimmed by 4 bases and J by 6 bases, leaving 21 bases between them. The CDR3 here is CAWNKGSHGRYEKLFF. As DNA, the CDR3 is TGTGCCTGGAACAAAGGGTCACACGGACGATATGAAAAACTGTTTTTT.